This T cell receptor beta chain was observed in a study of chemoradiotherapy in HPV16-positive cancers. Study in general: Candidate HPV-specific T-cell clones and common TCR motifs came from functional assays in two HPV16-positive patients. Overall study results and limits: Candidate HPV-specific clones and E7-related TCR motifs grew in tumor during treatment.

V gave up 4 bases and J gave up 3 bases, with 16 bases separating them. CDR1 and CDR2 from the germline V gene are GTSNPN and SVGIG (reference sequence). CDR3 size: 15 residues. Repertoires were sampled repeatedly during chemoradiotherapy. This clone was observed a few times. Antigen specificity is unknown. The repertoire was sequenced with immunoSEQ multiplex PCR; TCRdb's copy has only in-frame clones and lacks some. The sample consists of under 8,000 clones, over 70% of them appearing once. The TCR comes from a human donor with HPV-associated anogenital cancer. The chain uses TRBV30 and TRBJ1-5; D not certain. The sequencing here drew on tumor tissue, taken from a patient who underwent chemoradiotherapy. CDR3 nucleotides: TGTGCCTGGAATAGCGAGACCGGCCTCAATCAGCCCCAGCATTTT. Translating gives CAWNSETGLNQPQHF.